This is a list of T cell receptor beta chains from one sample in a study of T cell therapy after organ transplantation. Assay used: immunoSEQ multiplex PCR; TCRdb lists only in-frame clones, some missing. The profile shows almost 20,000 clones, 81% of them singletons. The antigens for these receptors are not known. The starting material was CD8+ T cells from blood, obtained after autologous CMV-specific T cell therapy. All receptors come from a human patient who had received a solid organ transplant and had CMV disease. The T cells may partly be graft donor cells. Both conserved end residues are part of each CDR3. Each record gives: D gene, V gene, clone size, J gene, CDR3 DNA, CDR3 protein. The D gene is left open where the match is weak. A clone size is listed for some rows: how often the clone was seen (once, few, many), or a class if it is expanded.

>.|TRBV6-6|once|TRBJ2-7
TGTGCCAGCAGTTACTCGACTGGAGAGCAGTACTTC
CASSYSTGEQYF
>.|TRBV5-6|.|TRBJ2-1
TGTGCCAGCAGCTTGGAGGGGGAATTCTACAATGAGCAGTTCTTC
CASSLEGEFYNEQFF
>TRBD1|TRBV18|.|TRBJ2-2
TGTGCCAGCTCACATACCGGACAGGGGGCGAACACCGGGGAGCTGTTTTTT
CASSHTGQGANTGELFF
>TRBD2|TRBV29-1|.|TRBJ2-7
TGCAGCGTTTTCACCGGGACTAGCTTCTACGAGCAGTACTTC
CSVFTGTSFYEQYF
>.|TRBV27|.|TRBJ2-3
TGTGCCAACAGTCATCGGGCCGTTACAGATACGCAGTATTTT
CANSHRAVTDTQYF
>TRBD1|TRBV5-8|.|TRBJ2-3
TGTGCCAGCAGTGACAGGGACACAGATACGCAGTATTTT
CASSDRDTDTQYF
>TRBD1|TRBV5-6|.|TRBJ2-5
TGTGCCAGCAGCTCGGGACAGACCCAAGAGACCCAGTACTTC
CASSSGQTQETQYF
>.|TRBV15|few|TRBJ1-2
TGTGCCACCAGCAGAGAACAGCTTTGGAGCCAATCTAACTATGGCTACACCTTC
CATSREQLWSQSNYGYTF
>TRBD1|TRBV7-9|.|TRBJ2-5
TGTGCCAGCAGCCAAGGAGGGGACAGGGAAGAGACCCAGTACTTC
CASSQGGDREETQYF
>.|TRBV6-1|.|TRBJ2-4
TGTGCCAGCAGTGAAGCGGCAGGGGTTGACGGAAACATTCAGTACTTC
CASSEAAGVDGNIQYF
>.|TRBV11-3|.|TRBJ2-1
TGTGCCAGCAGCAGAAACCGGGACGGAAACAATGAGCAGTTCTTC
CASSRNRDGNNEQFF
>.|TRBV13|.|TRBJ2-5
TGTGCCAGCAGCCCCCCCTTGAGTTCGTACCAAGAGACCCAGTACTTC
CASSPPLSSYQETQYF
>.|TRBV4-3|.|TRBJ2-3
TGCGCCAGCAGCCAAGGGGGGCGAGGGTCCTACACAGATACGCAGTATTTT
CASSQGGRGSYTDTQYF
>TRBD1|TRBV9|.|TRBJ1-1
TGTGCCAGCAGCCCCCTGACAGGGGAAAACACTGAAGCTTTCTTT
CASSPLTGENTEAFF
>.|TRBV6-5|.|TRBJ1-5
TGTGCCAGCAGTTGGGGGGTTACCGATCAGCCCCAGCATTTT
CASSWGVTDQPQHF
>TRBD2|TRBV27|few|TRBJ2-1
TGTGCCAGCAGCACCCTTCGGGAGGGCCCCAATGAGCAGTTCTTC
CASSTLREGPNEQFF
>.|TRBV4-1|.|TRBJ2-7
TGCGCCAGCAGCCAGGAGGAGGGTTCCTACGAGCAGTACTTC
CASSQEEGSYEQYF
>.|TRBV30|.|TRBJ2-7
TGTGCCTGGAGTGAGATGCAGGGCGACGAGCAGTACTTC
CAWSEMQGDEQYF
>TRBD1|TRBV5-6|.|TRBJ1-4
TGTGCCAGCAGCTTGAGTGCAGGGGGGAATGAAAAACTGTTTTTT
CASSLSAGGNEKLFF
>.|TRBV25-1|.|TRBJ1-6
TGTGCCAGCAGTGAATCCAGCAGCTATAATTCACCCCTCCACTTT
CASSESSSYNSPLHF
>.|TRBV18|.|TRBJ1-2
TGTGCCAGCTCACCATCGTCGTCTAACTATGGCTACACCTTC
CASSPSSSNYGYTF
>.|TRBV30|.|TRBJ2-2
TGTGCCTGGATAACAAAAGCCCAGGACACCGGGGAGCTGTTTTTT
CAWITKAQDTGELFF
>TRBD1|TRBV2|.|TRBJ2-3
TGTGCCAGCAGTGAGGGTTGGACAGGGAAAGATACGCAGTATTTT
CASSEGWTGKDTQYF
>.|TRBV7-9|.|TRBJ1-5
TGTGCCAGCAGAGGCCCCGAGAATCAGCCCCAGCATTTT
CASRGPENQPQHF
>.|TRBV19|.|TRBJ1-1
TGTGCCAGTAGTATAGGGAGGAACACTGAAGCTTTCTTT
CASSIGRNTEAFF
>TRBD2|TRBV11-2|.|TRBJ2-1
TGTGCCAGCAGCCGAAGCGGGAGCTCCTACAATGAGCAGTTCTTC
CASSRSGSSYNEQFF
>.|TRBV4-2|.|TRBJ1-1
TGTGCCAGCAGCTGGGGACTCGGGGGCACTGAAGCTTTCTTT
CASSWGLGGTEAFF
>.|TRBV6-5|.|TRBJ2-1
TGTGCCAGCAGTTACCCGGGAGAGCAGTTCTTC
CASSYPGEQFF
>.|TRBV11-2|.|TRBJ2-1
TGTGCCAGCTCCCCCTCCACAGACAATGAGCAGTTCTTC
CASSPSTDNEQFF
>.|TRBV29-1|.|TRBJ2-7
TGCAGCGTCCGCGGGACAGATACCTACGAGCAGTACTTC
CSVRGTDTYEQYF
>.|TRBV13|.|TRBJ2-5
TGTGCCAGCAGCTTGGGGCAGCAAGAGACCCAGTACTTC
CASSLGQQETQYF
>.|TRBV27|few|TRBJ2-7
TGTGCCAGCAGTTCAGACTCGGGGGCAGGGTACGAGCAGTACTTC
CASSSDSGAGYEQYF
>.|TRBV2|.|TRBJ1-1
TGTGCCAGCAGTGAGCAGCTAGATAACACTGAAGCTTTCTTT
CASSEQLDNTEAFF